The sequence of this TCR beta chain was determined in a study of a mutant IDH1 vaccine in newly diagnosed glioma. Study information: Vaccines were begun 4-6 weeks after radiotherapy alone, or with temozolomide cycles. Sex among treated patients split about 62% male, around 40% female; mean age was roughly 40 years. Pretreatment consisted of radiotherapy, temozolomide, or both, with most receiving both.

The sample's time point: week 5, during vaccination. Topical imiquimod accompanied each vaccine dose, which consisted of 300 ug of mutant IDH1 20-mer peptide. V was shortened by 4 bases and J by 7 bases, with 19 bases between the two germline ends. In germline, CDR1 is SGHTA, CDR2 FQGNSA. The CDR3 covers 15 residues. Note on this clone: Antigen: not known.

Sequencing used immunoSEQ multiplex PCR; TCRdb keeps in-frame clones, though not all of them. The table shows 27,000 or so clones, with 65% to 80% occurring only once. The sample consisted of PBMCs, taken from a glioma patient whose treatment included an IDH1 peptide vaccine. The chain has TRBV7-2 and TRBJ1-1; D gene uncertain. The origin of this receptor is a man aged 35 to 55 with glioma. Some clones in this sample may be carry-over from other donors' samples. CDR3 residues: CASSSPTDGPLEAFF. The CDR3 nucleotides are TGTGCCAGCAGCTCGCCGACGGATGGCCCACTTGAAGCTTTCTTT.